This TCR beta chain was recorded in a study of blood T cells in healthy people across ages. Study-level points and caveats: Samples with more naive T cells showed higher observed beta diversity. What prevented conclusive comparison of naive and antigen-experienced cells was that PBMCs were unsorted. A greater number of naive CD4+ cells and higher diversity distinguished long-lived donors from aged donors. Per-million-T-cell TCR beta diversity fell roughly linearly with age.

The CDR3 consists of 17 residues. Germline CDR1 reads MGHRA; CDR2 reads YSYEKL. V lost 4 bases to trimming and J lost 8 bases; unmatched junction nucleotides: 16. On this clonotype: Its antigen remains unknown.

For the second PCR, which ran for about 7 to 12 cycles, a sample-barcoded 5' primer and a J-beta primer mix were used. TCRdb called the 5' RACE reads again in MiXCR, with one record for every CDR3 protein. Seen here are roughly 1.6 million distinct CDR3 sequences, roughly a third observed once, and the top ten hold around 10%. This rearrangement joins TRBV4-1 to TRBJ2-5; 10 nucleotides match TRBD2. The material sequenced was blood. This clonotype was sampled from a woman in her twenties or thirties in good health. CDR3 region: CASSPHALAGLGKTQYF. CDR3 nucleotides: TGCGCCAGCAGCCCCCATGCACTAGCGGGGTTGGGGAAAACCCAGTACTTC.